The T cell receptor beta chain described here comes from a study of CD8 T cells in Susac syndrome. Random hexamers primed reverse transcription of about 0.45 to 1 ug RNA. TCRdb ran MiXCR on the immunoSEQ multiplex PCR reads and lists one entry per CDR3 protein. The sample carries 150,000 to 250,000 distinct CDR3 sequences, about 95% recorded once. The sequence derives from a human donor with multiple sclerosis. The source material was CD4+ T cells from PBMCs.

The CDR3 sequence is CASSQFGQGIGETQYF. The CDR3 region has the DNA TGCGCCAGCAGTCAGTTCGGACAGGGGATAGGGGAGACCCAGTACTTC. The chain has TRBV23-1 and TRBJ2-5; the match to TRBD1 covers 9 bases. TRBV23-1 is an open reading frame, and its role is uncertain. This CDR3 spans 16 amino acids. V shed 3 bases and J 5 bases; nucleotides not matched to a gene: 10.